These 29 T cell receptor beta chains share one sample of origin, sequenced in a study of vaccination and CD4 T cells after COVID-19. The treatment: approximately nine-day PBMC culture with coronavirus spike peptide pools or control peptides (ViraFEST assay). No antigens are known for them. The Oncomine TCR Beta short-read assay sequenced DNA from cultured CD4+ T cells. Each CDR3 protein gets one entry after TCRdb re-called the PCR reads with MiXCR. Of 20,000 to 30,000 distinct CDR3 sequences in the sample, roughly 60% were seen once. The specimen was CD4+ T cells from blood, cultured in vitro. The receptors originated from a human donor who had recovered from COVID-19.

The chain carries TRBV19 and TRBJ1-5; weak D call: TRBD1 (5 bases). The germline gives CDR1 LNHDA, CDR2 SQIVND (reference sequence). CDR3 length equals 15 residues. V lost 4 bases and J 4 bases, leaving 14 bases between the germline ends. Here the CDR3 reads CASSTPNTGNQPQHF. CDR3 bases: TGTGCCAGTAGTACACCCAACACAGGAAATCAGCCCCAGCATTTT. Drawing the rest from reference TRBV19 and TRBJ1-5, the complete variable domain is DGGITQSPKYLFRKEGQNVTLSCEQNLNHDAMYWYRQDPGQGLRLIYYSQIVNDFQKGDIAEGYSVSREKKESFPLTVTSAQKNPTAFYLCASSTPNTGNQPQHFGDGTRLSIL.

The J gene is TRBJ2-3, the V gene TRBV20-1; TRBD1 is a possible D gene (5 bases). From germline, CDR1 is DFQATT and CDR2 SNEGSKA (reference sequence). Trimming removed 6 bases from V and 8 bases from J, with 18 bases in between. CDR3 length equals 13 residues. The CDR3 reads CSAPGSGRGTQYF. CDR3 coding DNA: TGCAGTGCGCCCGGTTCGGGTAGGGGTACGCAGTATTTT.

V usage is TRBV28 and J usage is TRBJ2-7, with a tentative D call TRBD2 (6 bases). The CDR3 covers 14 residues. Germline CDR1 MDHEN, CDR2 SYDVKM. The germline V and J ends were trimmed by 8 bases and 7 bases, with 21 bases remaining between them. DNA of the CDR3: TGTGCCAGCCGTGCGGACTACTCTCCGGGGGAGCAGTACTTC. It specifies CASRADYSPGEQYF.

The chain uses TRBV4-1 and TRBJ2-7; no definite D call. V lost 1 base and J lost 3, with 7 bases in between. Per germline, CDR1 MGHRA and CDR2 YSYEKL. CDR3 length: 13 amino acids. The CDR3 nucleotides read TGCGCCAGCAGCCAAGGTGTGGACTACGAGCAGTACTTC. Protein sequence: CASSQGVDYEQYF.

The CDR3 DNA reads as TGTGCCAGCAGACCCCTAGGGAGCCAAAGCTCCTACGAGCAGTACTTC. As protein: CASRPLGSQSSYEQYF. The chain uses TRBV6-1 and TRBJ2-7, with D possibly matching TRBD2 (5 bases). Germline loops: CDR1 MNHNS, CDR2 SASEGT. V was shortened by 6 bases and J by 0 bases, with 18 bases between the two germline ends. The CDR3 has 16 residues.

This chain uses TRBV30 with TRBJ1-1, with D maybe TRBD1 (5 bases). The CDR3 is 12 amino acids. Germline assignment: CDR1 GTSNPN and CDR2 SVGIG (reference sequence). Trimming shortened V by 0 bases and J by 11 bases, and 13 bases separated the two germline ends. CDR3 in amino acids: CAWSVRQGAAFF. The CDR3 nucleotides are TGTGCCTGGAGTGTCCGTCAGGGTGCGGCTTTCTTT.

The rearrangement joins TRBV30 to TRBJ1-2; no clear D. The CDR3 runs to 13 residues. CDR1 is GTSNPN and CDR2 is SVGIG in the germline V gene (reference sequence). V gave up 3 bases and J gave up 8 bases, with 16 bases separating them. For the CDR3, the DNA is TGTGCCTGGAGAGGGCGGCGAGATTTGGGCTACACCTTC. Residues: CAWRGRRDLGYTF.

This sequence joins TRBV13 and TRBJ2-3; 9 bases fit TRBD2. This CDR3 region has 15 residues. From germline, CDR1 is PRHDT and CDR2 FYEKMQ (reference sequence). Trimming cost V 6 bases and J 3 bases; bases outside gene matches: 7. The CDR3 DNA follows: TGTGCCAGCAGGGGGTGGCGGGAGGGTACAGATACGCAGTATTTT. Its translation: CASRGWREGTDTQYF.

The gene calls are TRBV12-3 or TRBV12-4 and TRBJ1-1; TRBD1 is a possible D gene (6 bases). The CDR3 runs 14 residues. V gave up 5 bases and J gave up 2 bases, with 12 bases separating them. The CDR3 here is CASSLDRSNTEAFF. Here the CDR3 DNA reads TGTGCCAGCAGTCTGGACAGAAGTAACACTGAAGCTTTCTTT.

This chain links TRBV27 with TRBJ1-2, with no clear D. The CDR3 consists of 16 residues. The germline V gene encodes CDR1 MNHEY and CDR2 SMNVEV (reference sequence). V lost 4 bases, J lost 0 bases, and 15 bases lay in between. The CDR3 region has the DNA TGTGCCAGCAGTTCCCAATCCCCAGGATCTAACTATGGCTACACCTTC. Translated: CASSSQSPGSNYGYTF.

The V gene is TRBV28, the J gene TRBJ2-2; D gene uncertain. CDR3 length: 14 residues. Germline-derived CDR1 and CDR2 are MDHEN and SYDVKM. Trimming stripped 5 bases from V and 4 bases from J, with 11 bases between. The CDR3 sequence is CASSPPWSTGELFF. Written as DNA, the CDR3 is TGTGCCAGCAGTCCCCCATGGAGCACCGGGGAGCTGTTTTTT.

In this sample, this clonotype turned up a few times. This chain uses TRBV30 with TRBJ1-2; no definite D call. Germline CDR1 is GTSNPN and CDR2 is SVGIG (reference sequence). V was cut by 5 bases and J by 4 bases, with 11 bases left in between. The CDR3 is 12 amino acids. Here the CDR3 DNA reads TGTGCCTGGGGGGTGAGGGCCTATGGCTACACCTTC. It yields the protein CAWGVRAYGYTF.

This chain joins TRBV7-2 and TRBJ2-7; 9 bases line up with TRBD2. V shed 4 bases and J 0 bases; nucleotides not matched to a gene: 4. Germline lookup yields CDR1 SGHTA and CDR2 FQGNSA. This CDR3 spans 15 amino acids. CDR3 sequence (DNA): TGTGCCAGCAGCTCTAGCGGGGAAAGCTCCTACGAGCAGTACTTC. Protein sequence: CASSSSGESSYEQYF.

The chain uses TRBV19 and TRBJ1-2; 10 nucleotides line up with TRBD1. Germline lookup yields CDR1 LNHDA and CDR2 SQIVND (reference sequence). The CDR3 loop spans 13 amino acids. The junction had 3 bases not matched to a gene; V was cut back by 4 bases and J by 7 bases. The CDR3 is CASSRQGARGYTF. CDR3 DNA sequence: TGTGCCAGTAGTAGACAGGGGGCGCGTGGCTACACCTTC.

The chain recombines TRBV7-9 with TRBJ2-5, with unresolved D. Germline CDR1 is SEHNR and CDR2 is FQNEAQ (reference sequence). The CDR3 has 15 residues. Trimming removed 3 bases from V and 2 bases from J, with 13 bases in between. DNA for the CDR3: TGTGCCAGCAGCTTGGTAGACCTGATTCAAGAGACCCAGTACTTC. Amino acids: CASSLVDLIQETQYF.

The rearrangement links TRBV9 to TRBJ1-6, with TRBD1 identical over 9 bases. Losses at the gene ends were 3 bases for V and 7 bases for J; bases not matched to a gene: 8. This CDR3 comprises 16 residues. Germline V lookup: CDR1 SGDLS, CDR2 YYNGEE. CDR3 amino acids: CASSGLQGARNSPLHF. The CDR3, as DNA: TGTGCCAGCAGCGGGTTACAGGGGGCGCGAAATTCACCCCTCCACTTT.

The chain combines TRBV6-1 with TRBJ2-3; 9 bases are shared with TRBD2. There are 15 residues in the CDR3. The germline CDR1 and CDR2 sequences are MNHNS and SASEGT. V shed 6 bases, J shed 0 bases, and the junction held 4 bases outside the gene matches. CDR3 protein: CASRLSGRSTDTQYF. The CDR3 DNA reads TGTGCCAGCAGGTTGAGCGGGAGGAGCACAGATACGCAGTATTTT.

The chain combines TRBV7-9 with TRBJ2-2, with 10 bases identical to TRBD2. The CDR3 spans 16 residues. Germline assignment: CDR1 SEHNR and CDR2 FQNEAQ (reference sequence). With V trimmed by 5 bases and J by 2 bases, 5 bases remained unmatched. The CDR3 region is CASSRGLAENTGELFF. The CDR3 DNA follows: TGTGCCAGCAGCCGCGGACTAGCGGAAAACACCGGGGAGCTGTTTTTT.

J is TRBJ1-6 and V is TRBV7-6; D is undetermined. V was clipped by 6 bases and J by 5 bases, with 11 bases between them. The CDR3 extends over 14 amino acids. Germline CDR1 SGHVS, CDR2 FNYEAQ. Here the CDR3 reads CASRVTANNSPLHF. CDR3 nucleotide sequence: TGTGCCAGCAGGGTGACGGCCAATAATTCACCCCTCCACTTT.

This clonotype was seen only a few times. The V and J genes are TRBV28 and TRBJ1-4, with 9 bases identical to TRBD1. Germline V gene sequence: CDR1 MDHEN, CDR2 SYDVKM. V gave up 1 base and J gave up 8 bases; unmatched junction bases: 5. The length of the CDR3 is 15 residues. DNA of the CDR3: TGTGCCAGCAGTTTATTTGGGACAGGGAACGAAAAACTGTTTTTT. Its protein is CASSLFGTGNEKLFF. Based on the CDR3 plus reference TRBV28 and TRBJ1-4, the full variable domain is DVKVTQSSRYLVKRTGEKVFLECVQDMDHENMFWYRQDPGLGLRLIYFSYDVKMKEKGDIPEGYSVSREKKERFSLILESASTNQTSMYLCASSLFGTGNEKLFFGSGTQLSVL.

This chain uses TRBV30 with TRBJ1-2, with a possible D match to TRBD1 (5 bases). CDR1 and CDR2 from the germline V gene are GTSNPN and SVGIG (reference sequence). The V and J ends lost 4 bases and 8 bases respectively, with 20 bases between them. CDR3 length: 14 residues. CDR3 bases: TGTGCCTGGAACCTACAGGCTGTAGGAAGGGGCTACACCTTC. Its protein is CAWNLQAVGRGYTF.

This clonotype was observed a handful of times. V gene TRBV27 combines with J gene TRBJ2-3; D may be TRBD1 or TRBD2 (6 bases each). The ends were cut back, 5 bases at V and 9 bases at J, with 12 bases in the middle. This CDR3 comprises 12 residues. Germline V gene lookup returns CDR1 MNHEY and CDR2 SMNVEV (reference sequence). CDR3 sequence (DNA): TGTGCCAGCAGTCTAGGGGGGAGCACGCAGTATTTT. Its protein product is CASSLGGSTQYF.

The J gene is TRBJ2-7, the V gene TRBV20-1; 10 nucleotides match TRBD2. With 6 bases clipped from V and 0 bases from J, the junction kept 5 bases outside the gene matches. Germline CDR1 is DFQATT and CDR2 is SNEGSKA (reference sequence). The CDR3 has 14 amino acids. CDR3 nucleotide sequence: TGCAGTGCCAAACTAGCGGGGAGCTCCTACGAGCAGTACTTC. Protein product: CSAKLAGSSYEQYF.

The V and J genes are TRBV27 and TRBJ2-1, with D tentatively TRBD1 (6 bases). V shed 7 bases and J shed 8 bases, with 21 bases lying between them. This CDR3 contains 15 residues. CDR1 is MNHEY and CDR2 is SMNVEV in the germline V gene (reference sequence). This CDR3 is CASTLIGDRRYEQFF. The DNA of the CDR3 is TGTGCCAGCACCCTTATTGGCGACAGGAGGTATGAGCAGTTCTTC.

This clonotype was recorded a few times. The CDR3 nucleotides are TGCAGTGCTAAGGTGGGGAATCAGCCCCAGCATTTT. Amino acid sequence: CSAKVGNQPQHF. V and J are TRBV20-1 and TRBJ1-5; D call uncertain. This CDR3 is 12 amino acids long. The V end lost 4 bases, the J end lost 4 bases, and 8 bases lay between the germline ends. CDR1 DFQATT and CDR2 SNEGSKA come from the germline V gene (reference sequence).

The gene calls are TRBV7-2 and TRBJ2-1; TRBD2 matches at 10 bases. Per germline, CDR1 SGHTA and CDR2 FQGNSA. The CDR3 sequence is 16 residues long. V was pared by 5 bases and J by 8 bases, with 12 bases of the junction left unmatched. The CDR3 nucleotides read TGTGCCAGCAGCCGACCTAGCGGGAGTATTATCTATGAGCAGTTCTTC. It specifies CASSRPSGSIIYEQFF.

The sample holds a few counts of this clonotype. The chain recombines TRBV28 with TRBJ1-3; weak D call: TRBD1 (5 bases). The V gene lost 8 bases and the J gene lost 0 bases, with 8 bases spanning the gap. Germline V gene lookup returns CDR1 MDHEN and CDR2 SYDVKM. The CDR3 covers 13 residues. CDR3 amino acids: CASDGTSGNTIYF. CDR3 bases: TGTGCCAGCGACGGGACCTCTGGAAACACCATATATTTT.

The CDR3 reads CASSPLAGRSYNEQFF. For the CDR3, the DNA is TGTGCCAGCAGCCCACTAGCGGGCCGATCCTACAATGAGCAGTTCTTC. V and J are TRBV11-2 and TRBJ2-1; 9 bases fit TRBD2. This CDR3 contains 16 residues. After removal of 5 bases from V and 1 base from J, the junction contained 6 bases not matched to a gene. Looked up from germline, CDR1 is SGHAT and CDR2 is FQNNGV.

The J gene is TRBJ2-7, the V gene TRBV3-1, with TRBD2 matching over 9 bases. Trimming at V came to 4 bases and at J to 0 bases, leaving 1 base not matched to a gene. The length of the CDR3 is 14 residues. Germline-derived CDR1 and CDR2 are LGHDT and YNNKEL (reference sequence). DNA for the CDR3: TGTGCCAGCAGCCTTAGCGGGAGCTCCTACGAGCAGTACTTC. Encoded protein: CASSLSGSSYEQYF.